This T cell receptor (beta chain) was profiled in a study of blood T cells in healthy people across ages. The CDR3 runs 11 residues. V shed 8 bases and J shed 5 bases, with 10 bases lying between them. Germline lookup yields CDR1 MDHEN and CDR2 SYDVKM. A second about 7 to 11 cycle PCR used barcoded and J-beta primers. TCRdb reprocessed the 5' RACE reads via MiXCR and lists one record per CDR3 protein. The sample lists 750,000 or so distinct CDR3 sequences; about 25% were seen once. The same data also went into a second study, on T cells of mothers and their children.

The chain employs TRBV28 and TRBJ2-7; tentative D call: TRBD1 (6 bases). This clonotype was obtained from a boy aged 10-17 years in good health. Sequencing input: blood. The CDR3 loop is CASGYRDEQYF. CDR3 nucleotides: TGTGCCAGCGGCTACAGGGACGAGCAGTACTTC. The variable domain in full, completed from reference TRBV28 and TRBJ2-7, reads DVKVTQSSRYLVKRTGEKVFLECVQDMDHENMFWYRQDPGLGLRLIYFSYDVKMKEKGDIPEGYSVSREKKERFSLILESASTNQTSMYLCASGYRDEQYFGPGTRLTVT.